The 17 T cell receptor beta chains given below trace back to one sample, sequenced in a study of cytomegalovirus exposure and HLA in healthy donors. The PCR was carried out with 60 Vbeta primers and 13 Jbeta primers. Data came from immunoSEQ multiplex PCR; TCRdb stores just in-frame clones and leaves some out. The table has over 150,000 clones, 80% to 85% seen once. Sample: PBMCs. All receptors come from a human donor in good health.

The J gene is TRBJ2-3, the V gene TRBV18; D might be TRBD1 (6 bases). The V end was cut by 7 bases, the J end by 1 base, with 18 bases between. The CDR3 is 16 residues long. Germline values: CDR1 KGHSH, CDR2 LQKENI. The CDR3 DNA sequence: TGTGCCAGCTACAGATCGGGCAGGGGTGGCACAGATACGCAGTATTTT. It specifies CASYRSGRGGTDTQYF.

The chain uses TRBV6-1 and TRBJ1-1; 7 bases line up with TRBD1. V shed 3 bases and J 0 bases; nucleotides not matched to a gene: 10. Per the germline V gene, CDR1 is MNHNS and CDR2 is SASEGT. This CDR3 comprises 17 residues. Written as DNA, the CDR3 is TGTGCCAGCAGTGACGATGCCCCACAGGGGATGAACACTGAAGCTTTCTTT. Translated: CASSDDAPQGMNTEAFF.

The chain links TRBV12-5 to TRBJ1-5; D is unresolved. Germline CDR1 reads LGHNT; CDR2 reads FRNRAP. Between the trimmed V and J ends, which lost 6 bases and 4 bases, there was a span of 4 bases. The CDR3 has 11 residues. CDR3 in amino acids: CASGANQPQHF. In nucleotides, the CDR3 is TGTGCTAGTGGGGCTAATCAGCCCCAGCATTTT.

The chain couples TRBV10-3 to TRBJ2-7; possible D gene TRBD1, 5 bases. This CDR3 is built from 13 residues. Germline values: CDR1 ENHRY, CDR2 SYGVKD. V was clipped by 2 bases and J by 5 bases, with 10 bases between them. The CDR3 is CAISEGPGNEQYF. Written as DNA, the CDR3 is TGTGCCATCAGTGAGGGTCCAGGGAACGAGCAGTACTTC.

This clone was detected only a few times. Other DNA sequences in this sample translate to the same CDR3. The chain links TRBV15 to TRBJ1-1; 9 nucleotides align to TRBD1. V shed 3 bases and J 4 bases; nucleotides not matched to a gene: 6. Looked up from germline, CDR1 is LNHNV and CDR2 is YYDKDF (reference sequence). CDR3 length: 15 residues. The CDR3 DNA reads TGTGCCACCAGCAGGGACAGGGGATTGGGCACTGAAGCTTTCTTT. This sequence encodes CATSRDRGLGTEAFF.

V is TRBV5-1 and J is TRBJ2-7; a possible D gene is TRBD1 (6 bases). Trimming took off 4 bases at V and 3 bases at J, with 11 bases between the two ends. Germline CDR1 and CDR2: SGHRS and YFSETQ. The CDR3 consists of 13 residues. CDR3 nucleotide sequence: TGCGCCAGCAGCGAGGACAGTCTCTACGAGCAGTACTTC. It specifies CASSEDSLYEQYF. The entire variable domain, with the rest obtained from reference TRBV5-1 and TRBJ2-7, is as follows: KAGVTQTPRYLIKTRGQQVTLSCSPISGHRSVSWYQQTPGQGLQFLFEYFSETQRNKGNFPGRFSGRQFSNSRSEMNVSTLELGDSALYLCASSEDSLYEQYFGPGTRLTVT.

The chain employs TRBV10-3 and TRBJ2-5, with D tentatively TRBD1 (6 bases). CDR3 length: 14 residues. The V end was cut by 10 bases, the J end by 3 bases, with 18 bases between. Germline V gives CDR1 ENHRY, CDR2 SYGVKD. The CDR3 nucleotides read TGTGCCACCCTCGCAGGTGCAGGGGAAGAGACCCAGTACTTC. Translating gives CATLAGAGEETQYF.

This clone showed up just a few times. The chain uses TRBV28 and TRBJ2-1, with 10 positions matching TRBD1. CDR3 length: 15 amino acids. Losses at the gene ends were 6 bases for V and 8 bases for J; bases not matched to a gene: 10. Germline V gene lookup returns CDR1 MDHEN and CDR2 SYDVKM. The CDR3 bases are TGTGCCAGCAGCCCCGGACAGGGGGTATACGATGAGCAGTTCTTC. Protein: CASSPGQGVYDEQFF.

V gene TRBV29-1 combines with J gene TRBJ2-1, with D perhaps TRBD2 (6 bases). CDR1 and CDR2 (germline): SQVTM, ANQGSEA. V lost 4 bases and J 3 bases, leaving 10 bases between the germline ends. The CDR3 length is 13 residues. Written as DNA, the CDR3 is TGCAGCGTTGTGGCGGGGAGCTACAATGAGCAGTTCTTC. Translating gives CSVVAGSYNEQFF.

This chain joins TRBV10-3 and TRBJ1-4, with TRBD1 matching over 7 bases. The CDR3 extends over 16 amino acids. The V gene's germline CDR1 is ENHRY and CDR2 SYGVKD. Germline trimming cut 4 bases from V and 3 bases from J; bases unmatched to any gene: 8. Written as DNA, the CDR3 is TGTGCCATCAGTGCGTCGGACAGGCTTTCTAATGAAAAACTGTTTTTT. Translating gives CAISASDRLSNEKLFF.

CDR3 nucleotides: TGTGCCAGCAGTTACGCTGAGGGCTACGAGCAGTACTTC. This codes for CASSYAEGYEQYF. V gene TRBV6-5 combines with J gene TRBJ2-7, with D perhaps TRBD2 (5 bases). This CDR3 comprises 13 residues. Germline V gene data show CDR1 as MNHEY and CDR2 as SVGAGI. The V end was cut by 2 bases, the J end by 3 bases, with 8 bases between.

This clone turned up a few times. Here the CDR3 DNA reads TGTGCCAGCAGTTACTCCCGAGACAGGAACACTGAAGCTTTCTTT. Encoded protein: CASSYSRDRNTEAFF. V gene TRBV6-6 combines with J gene TRBJ1-1; TRBD1 might be the D (5 bases). The CDR3 covers 15 residues. V was pared by 0 bases and J by 1 base, with 9 bases between. CDR1 is MNHNY, CDR2 SVGAGI, per germline (reference sequence).

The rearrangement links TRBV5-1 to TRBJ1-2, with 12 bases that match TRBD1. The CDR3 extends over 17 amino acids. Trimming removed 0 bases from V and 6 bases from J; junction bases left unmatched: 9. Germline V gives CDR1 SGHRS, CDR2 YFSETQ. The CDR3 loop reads CASSLVSGTGGSDGYTF. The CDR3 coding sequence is TGCGCCAGCAGCTTGGTATCCGGGACAGGGGGCTCGGATGGCTACACCTTC.

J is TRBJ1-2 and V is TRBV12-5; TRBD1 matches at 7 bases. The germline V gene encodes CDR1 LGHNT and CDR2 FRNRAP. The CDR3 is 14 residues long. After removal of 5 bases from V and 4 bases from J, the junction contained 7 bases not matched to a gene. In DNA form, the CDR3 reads TGTGCTAGTGGTCCTTCCGGGACAGCCTATGGCTACACCTTC. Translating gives CASGPSGTAYGYTF.

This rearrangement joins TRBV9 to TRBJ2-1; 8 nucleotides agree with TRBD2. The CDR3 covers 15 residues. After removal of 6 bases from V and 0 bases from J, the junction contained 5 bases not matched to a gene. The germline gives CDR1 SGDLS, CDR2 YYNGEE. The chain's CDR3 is CASTRGGSSYNEQFF. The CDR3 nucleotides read TGTGCCAGCACCCGGGGGGGAAGCTCCTACAATGAGCAGTTCTTC.

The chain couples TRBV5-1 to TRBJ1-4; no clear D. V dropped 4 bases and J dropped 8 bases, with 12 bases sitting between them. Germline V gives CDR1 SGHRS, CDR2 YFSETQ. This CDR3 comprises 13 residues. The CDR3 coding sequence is TGCGCCAGCAGCCAGAACGGAGACGAAAAACTGTTTTTT. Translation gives CASSQNGDEKLFF.

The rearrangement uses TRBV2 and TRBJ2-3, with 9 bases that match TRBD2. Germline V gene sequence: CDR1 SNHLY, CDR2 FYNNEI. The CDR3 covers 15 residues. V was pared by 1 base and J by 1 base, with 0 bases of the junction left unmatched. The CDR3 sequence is CASSEGTSGTDTQYF. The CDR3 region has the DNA TGTGCCAGCAGTGAAGGGACTAGCGGCACAGATACGCAGTATTTT.